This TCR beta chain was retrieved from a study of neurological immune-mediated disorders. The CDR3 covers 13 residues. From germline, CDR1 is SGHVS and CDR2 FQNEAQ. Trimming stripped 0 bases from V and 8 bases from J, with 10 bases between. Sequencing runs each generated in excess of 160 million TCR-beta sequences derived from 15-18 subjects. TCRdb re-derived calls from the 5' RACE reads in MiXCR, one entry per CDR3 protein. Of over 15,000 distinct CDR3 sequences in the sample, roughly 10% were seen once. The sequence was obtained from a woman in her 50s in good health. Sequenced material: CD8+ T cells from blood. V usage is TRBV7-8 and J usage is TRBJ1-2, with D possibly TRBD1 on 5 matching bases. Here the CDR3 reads CASSLARGAGYTF. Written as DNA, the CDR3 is TGTGCCAGCAGCTTAGCGAGAGGGGCCGGCTACACCTTC.